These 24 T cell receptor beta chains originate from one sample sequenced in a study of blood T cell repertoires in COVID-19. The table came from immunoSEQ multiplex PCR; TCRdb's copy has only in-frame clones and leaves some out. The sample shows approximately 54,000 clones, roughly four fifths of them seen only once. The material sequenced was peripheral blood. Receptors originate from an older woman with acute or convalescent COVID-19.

CDR3 nucleotide sequence: TGTGCCAGCACCAGGTTAGCTAACTATGGCTACACCTTC. Protein sequence: CASTRLANYGYTF. This chain connects TRBV28 to TRBJ1-2, with D hard to call. Trimming removed 7 bases from V and 0 bases from J, with 9 bases in between. CDR1 is MDHEN, CDR2 SYDVKM, per germline. CDR3 length equals 13 residues.

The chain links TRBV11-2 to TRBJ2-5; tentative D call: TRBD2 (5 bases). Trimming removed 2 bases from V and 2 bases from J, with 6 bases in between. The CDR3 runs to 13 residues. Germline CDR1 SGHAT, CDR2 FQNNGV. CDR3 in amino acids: CASSLRGQETQYF. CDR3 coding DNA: TGTGCCAGCAGCTTAAGAGGGCAAGAGACCCAGTACTTC.

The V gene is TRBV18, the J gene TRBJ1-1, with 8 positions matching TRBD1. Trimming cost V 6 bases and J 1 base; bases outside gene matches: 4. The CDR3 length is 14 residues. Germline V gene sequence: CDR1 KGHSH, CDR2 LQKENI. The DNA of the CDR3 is TGTGCCAGCTCCTCACAGGGGGGGAACACTGAAGCTTTCTTT. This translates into CASSSQGGNTEAFF.

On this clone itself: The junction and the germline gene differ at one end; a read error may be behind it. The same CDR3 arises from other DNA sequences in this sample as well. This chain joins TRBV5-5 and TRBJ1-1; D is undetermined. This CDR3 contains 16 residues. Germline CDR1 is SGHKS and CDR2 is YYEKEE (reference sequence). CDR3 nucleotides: TGTGCCAGCAGCTTGGCCTTATTGACACCGAACACTGAGGCTTTCTTT. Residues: CASSLALLTPNTEAFF. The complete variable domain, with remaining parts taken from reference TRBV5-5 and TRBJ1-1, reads DAGVTQSPTHLIKTRGQQVTLRCSPISGHKSVSWYQQVLGQGPQFIFQYYEKEERGRGNFPDRFSARQFPNYSSELNVNALLLGDSALYLCASSLALLTPNTEAFFGQGTRLTVV.

DNA for the CDR3: TGTGCCTGGAGTCTAGGACAGGGGGCGCTGGGCGGGGAGCTGTTTTTT. Its protein is CAWSLGQGALGGELFF. The chain couples TRBV30 to TRBJ2-2; 11 bases line up with TRBD1. The V gene end was trimmed by 2 bases and the J gene end by 7 bases; junction bases not matched to a gene: 9. CDR3 length: 16 residues. Germline lookup yields CDR1 GTSNPN and CDR2 SVGIG (reference sequence).

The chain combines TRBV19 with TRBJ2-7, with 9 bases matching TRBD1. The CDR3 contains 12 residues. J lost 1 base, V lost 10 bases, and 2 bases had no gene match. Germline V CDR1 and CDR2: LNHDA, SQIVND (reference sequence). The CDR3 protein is CATGQGSYEQYF. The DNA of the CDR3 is TGTGCCACAGGACAGGGGTCCTACGAGCAGTACTTC.

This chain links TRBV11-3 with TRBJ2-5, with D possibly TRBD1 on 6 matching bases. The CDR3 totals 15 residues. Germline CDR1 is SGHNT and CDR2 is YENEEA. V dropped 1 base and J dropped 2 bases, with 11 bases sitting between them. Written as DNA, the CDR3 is TGTGCCAGCAGCTTAGGTGCCAGGGGTCAAGAGACCCAGTACTTC. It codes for CASSLGARGQETQYF.

Written as DNA, the CDR3 is TGTGCCAGTAGTCCGCACAGGGAAGGCTACACCTTC. Encoded protein: CASSPHREGYTF. This chain links TRBV19 with TRBJ1-2, with D maybe TRBD1 (6 bases). The germline gives CDR1 LNHDA, CDR2 SQIVND (reference sequence). The CDR3 has 12 residues. Trimming pared 5 bases from V and 8 bases from J, leaving 12 bases between. Drawing the rest from reference TRBV19 and TRBJ1-2, the complete variable domain is DGGITQSPKYLFRKEGQNVTLSCEQNLNHDAMYWYRQDPGQGLRLIYYSQIVNDFQKGDIAEGYSVSREKKESFPLTVTSAQKNPTAFYLCASSPHREGYTFGSGTRLTVV.

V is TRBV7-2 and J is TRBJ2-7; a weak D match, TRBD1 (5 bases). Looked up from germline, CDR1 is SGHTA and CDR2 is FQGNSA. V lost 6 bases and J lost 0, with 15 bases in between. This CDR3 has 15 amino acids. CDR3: CASSLMTVSSYEQYF. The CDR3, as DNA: TGTGCCAGCAGTTTGATGACAGTTAGCTCCTACGAGCAGTACTTC.

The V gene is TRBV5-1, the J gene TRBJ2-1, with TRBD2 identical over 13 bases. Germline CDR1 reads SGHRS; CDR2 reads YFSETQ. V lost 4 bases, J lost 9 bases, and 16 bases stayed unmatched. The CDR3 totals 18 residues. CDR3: CASSRRTSGSGGLGEQFF. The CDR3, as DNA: TGCGCCAGCAGCAGAAGGACTAGCGGGAGTGGGGGCTTGGGTGAGCAGTTCTTC.

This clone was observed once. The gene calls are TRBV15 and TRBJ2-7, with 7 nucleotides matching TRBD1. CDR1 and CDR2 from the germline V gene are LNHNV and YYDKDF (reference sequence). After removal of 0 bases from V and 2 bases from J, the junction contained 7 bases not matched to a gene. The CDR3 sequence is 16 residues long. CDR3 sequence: CATSRDPGTVTYEQYF. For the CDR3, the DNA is TGTGCCACCAGCAGAGATCCCGGGACAGTAACCTACGAGCAGTACTTC. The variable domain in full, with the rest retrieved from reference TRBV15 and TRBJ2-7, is DAMVIQNPRYQVTQFGKPVTLSCSQTLNHNVMYWYQQKSSQAPKLLFHYYDKDFNNEADTPDNFQSRRPNTSFCFLDIRSPGLGDTAMYLCATSRDPGTVTYEQYFGPGTRLTVT.

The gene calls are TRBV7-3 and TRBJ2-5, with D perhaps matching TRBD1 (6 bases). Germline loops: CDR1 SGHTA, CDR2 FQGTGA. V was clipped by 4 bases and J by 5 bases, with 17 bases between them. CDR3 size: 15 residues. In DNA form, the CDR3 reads TGTGCCAGCAGCTATACAGGGAACAGTGGTGAGACCCAGTACTTC. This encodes CASSYTGNSGETQYF.

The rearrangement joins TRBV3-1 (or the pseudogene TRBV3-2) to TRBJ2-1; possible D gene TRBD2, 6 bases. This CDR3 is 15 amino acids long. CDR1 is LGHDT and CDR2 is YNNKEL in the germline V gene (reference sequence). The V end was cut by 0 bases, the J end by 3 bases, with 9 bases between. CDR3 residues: CASSQDTGDYNEQFF. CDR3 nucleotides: TGTGCCAGCAGCCAAGACACGGGGGACTACAATGAGCAGTTCTTC.

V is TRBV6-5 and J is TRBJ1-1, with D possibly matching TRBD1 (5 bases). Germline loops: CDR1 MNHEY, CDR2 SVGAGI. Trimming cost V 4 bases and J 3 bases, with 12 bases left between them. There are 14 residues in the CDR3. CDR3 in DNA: TGTGCCAGCAGTTCCGCAGGGTTTGACACTGAAGCTTTCTTT. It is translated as CASSSAGFDTEAFF.

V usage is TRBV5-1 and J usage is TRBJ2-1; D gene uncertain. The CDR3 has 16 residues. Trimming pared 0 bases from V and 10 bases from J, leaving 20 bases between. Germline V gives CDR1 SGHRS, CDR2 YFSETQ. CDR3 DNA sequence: TGCGCCAGCAGCTTGGGGGCCGGCGTCCTTGGTGGCGAGCAGTTCTTC. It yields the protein CASSLGAGVLGGEQFF.

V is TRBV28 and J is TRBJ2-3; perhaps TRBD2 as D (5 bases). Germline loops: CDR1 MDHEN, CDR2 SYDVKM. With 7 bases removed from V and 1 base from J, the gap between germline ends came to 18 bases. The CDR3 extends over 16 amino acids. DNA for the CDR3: TGTGCCAGCAACCTCCCCGCGGGCTATGGCACAGATACGCAGTATTTT. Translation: CASNLPAGYGTDTQYF.

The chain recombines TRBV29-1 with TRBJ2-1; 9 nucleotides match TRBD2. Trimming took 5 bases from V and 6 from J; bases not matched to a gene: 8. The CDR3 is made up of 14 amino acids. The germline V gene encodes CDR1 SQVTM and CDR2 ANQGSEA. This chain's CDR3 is CSVWPSGVGNEQFF. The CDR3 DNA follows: TGCAGCGTTTGGCCTAGCGGGGTTGGCAATGAGCAGTTCTTC.

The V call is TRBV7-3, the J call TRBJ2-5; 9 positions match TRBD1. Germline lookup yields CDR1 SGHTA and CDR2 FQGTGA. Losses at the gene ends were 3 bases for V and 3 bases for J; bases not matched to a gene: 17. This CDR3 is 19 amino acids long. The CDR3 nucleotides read TGTGCCAGCAGCTTGAGACAGGGGGGGACTCCGGCAGAGGAAGAGACCCAGTACTTC. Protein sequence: CASSLRQGGTPAEEETQYF.

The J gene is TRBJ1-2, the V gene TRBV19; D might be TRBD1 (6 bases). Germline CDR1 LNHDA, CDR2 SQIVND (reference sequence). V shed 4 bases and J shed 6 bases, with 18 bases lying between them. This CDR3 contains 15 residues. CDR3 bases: TGTGCCAGTAGTACCCTGACCAGACAGGCTGATGGCTACACCTTC. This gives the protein CASSTLTRQADGYTF.

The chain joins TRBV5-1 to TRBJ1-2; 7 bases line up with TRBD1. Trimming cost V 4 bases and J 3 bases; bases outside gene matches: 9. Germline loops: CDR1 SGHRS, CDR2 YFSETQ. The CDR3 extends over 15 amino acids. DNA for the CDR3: TGCGCCAGCAGCCCCTCAGGGGGGAAAGACTATGGCTACACCTTC. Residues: CASSPSGGKDYGYTF.

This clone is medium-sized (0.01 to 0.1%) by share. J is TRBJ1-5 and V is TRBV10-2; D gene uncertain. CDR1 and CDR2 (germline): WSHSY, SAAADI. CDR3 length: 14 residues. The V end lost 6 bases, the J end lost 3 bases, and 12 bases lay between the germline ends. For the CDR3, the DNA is TGCGCCAGCAGCGATGACAAAAACAATCAGCCCCAGCATTTT. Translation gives CASSDDKNNQPQHF.

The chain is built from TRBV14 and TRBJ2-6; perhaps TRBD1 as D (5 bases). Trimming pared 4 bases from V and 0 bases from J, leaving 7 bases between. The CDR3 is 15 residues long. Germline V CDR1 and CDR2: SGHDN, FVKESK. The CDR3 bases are TGTGCCAGCAGCCCAACAGGCTCTGGGGCCAACGTCCTGACTTTC. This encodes CASSPTGSGANVLTF.

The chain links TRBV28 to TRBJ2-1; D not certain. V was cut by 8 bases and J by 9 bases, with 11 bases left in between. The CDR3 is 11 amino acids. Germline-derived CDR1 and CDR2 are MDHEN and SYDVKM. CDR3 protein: CASHSAGEQFF. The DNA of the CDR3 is TGTGCCAGCCACTCTGCTGGTGAGCAGTTCTTC.

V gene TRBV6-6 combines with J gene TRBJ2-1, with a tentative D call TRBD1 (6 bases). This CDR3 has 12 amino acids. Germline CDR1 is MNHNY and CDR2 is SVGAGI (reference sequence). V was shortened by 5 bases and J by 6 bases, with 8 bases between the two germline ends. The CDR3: CASSTGINEQFF. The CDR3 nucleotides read TGTGCCAGCAGTACAGGGATCAATGAGCAGTTCTTC.